This T cell receptor beta chain was documented in a study of HIV-infected children after antiretroviral therapy interruption. In the study overall: All children had CD4+ count above 500 and viral load below 50 copies/ml. Most children had recorded EBV and CMV exposure. Weeks 0, 12, interruption end (24 or 48), and about 3 years post-study gave interruption-arm samples. Whole-study results and caveats: Naive CD4+ sequences overlapped less between time points once interruption began.

Documented treatment: PENTA 11 planned treatment interruption arm or continuous ART arm. Germline assignment: CDR1 SGHTA and CDR2 FQGNSA. V was shortened by 4 bases and J by 2 bases, with 6 bases between the two germline ends. This CDR3 spans 13 amino acids. This clonotype was recorded many times. Its antigen is unknown. RNA-based 3' RACE libraries used unique molecular identifiers. Each CDR3 protein is one row after TCRdb ran MiXCR on the 3' RACE reads. Of fewer than 50,000 distinct CDR3 sequences in the sample, 3.5% to 5% were seen once. This clonotype originated in a pool of human donors with HIV. The chain joins TRBV7-2 to TRBJ1-5; D is ambiguous. The sequences come from CD45RA+ CD4+ T cells from PBMCs, pooled from several time points, collected from a donor given antiretroviral therapy, either interrupted or continuous. Subset here: naive CD4+ CD45RA+ CD45RO- T cells. In DNA form, the CDR3 reads TGTGCCAGCAGCTCGGACGGCAATCAGCCCCAGCATTTT. As protein: CASSSDGNQPQHF. Supplemented by reference TRBV7-2 and TRBJ1-5, the full variable domain reads GAGVSQSPSNKVTEKGKDVELRCDPISGHTALYWYRQSLGQGLEFLIYFQGNSAPDKSGLPSDRFSAERTGGSVSTLTIQRTQQEDSAVYLCASSSDGNQPQHFGDGTRLSIL.